These 5 T cell receptor beta chains originate from one sample sequenced in a study of post-analysis software for immune sequencing data. Unique molecular identifiers were built into the TCR beta cDNA libraries. Each CDR3 protein is one row after TCRdb ran MiXCR on the PCR reads. The table records about 460,000 distinct CDR3 sequences, approximately 45% of them present only once. No antigen is known for these receptors. The study, taken as a whole, reports: Roughly 5 TRBV segments, including TRBV5-6, TRBV5-1 and TRBV20-1, were more frequent in patients than controls.

The sequenced material came from blood. The receptors shown here come from a girl aged 5-17 years with multiple sclerosis.

The chain carries TRBV6-5 and TRBJ2-3; TRBD1 is a possible D gene (6 bases). CDR1 and CDR2 from the germline V gene are MNHEY and SVGAGI. This CDR3 has 16 amino acids. V gave up 0 bases and J gave up 1 base, with 11 bases separating them. The CDR3 DNA sequence: TGTGCCAGCAGTTACTCGATGAGACAGGGCACAGATACGCAGTATTTT. Translation: CASSYSMRQGTDTQYF.

The chain carries TRBV6-5 and TRBJ1-1; tentatively, D is TRBD1 (6 bases). Germline assignment: CDR1 MNHEY and CDR2 SVGAGI. CDR3 length: 12 residues. Trimming removed 5 bases at V and 4 bases at J, with 8 bases between. CDR3 in amino acids: CASSTGTTEAFF. CDR3 coding DNA: TGTGCCAGCAGTACAGGGACCACTGAAGCTTTCTTT.

The table lists this clonotype with a few counts. The rearrangement links TRBV27 to TRBJ1-1; no reliable D call. The CDR3 is 13 residues long. The V gene's germline CDR1 is MNHEY and CDR2 SMNVEV (reference sequence). V dropped 2 bases and J dropped 1 base, with 5 bases sitting between them. The chain's CDR3 is CASSLTKNTEAFF. CDR3 coding DNA: TGTGCCAGCAGTTTAACTAAGAACACTGAAGCTTTCTTT.

V gene TRBV20-1 combines with J gene TRBJ2-1; 9 bases are a match to TRBD2. The length of the CDR3 is 15 residues. CDR1 and CDR2 (germline): DFQATT, SNEGSKA (reference sequence). Unmatched junction bases numbered 9, after V lost 6 bases and J lost 3 bases. CDR3: CSAGAGTSSYNEQFF. CDR3 in DNA: TGCAGTGCAGGGGCCGGGACTAGCAGCTACAATGAGCAGTTCTTC.

The genes are TRBV10-3 and TRBJ2-1; perhaps TRBD2 as D (6 bases). The CDR3 totals 13 residues. Trimming took off 11 bases at V and 6 bases at J, with 17 bases between the two ends. CDR1 and CDR2 from the germline V gene are ENHRY and SYGVKD. The DNA of the CDR3 is TGTGCCGATAGCCGGGAGTCGTTCAATGAGCAGTTCTTC. Residues: CADSRESFNEQFF.